The present T cell receptor beta chain was sequenced within a study of T cell responses to AZD1222 COVID-19 vaccine. The CDR3 spans 13 residues. V gave up 3 bases and J gave up 1 base, with 6 bases separating them. Germline V gene lookup returns CDR1 ENHRY and CDR2 SYGVKD. Measured with immunoSEQ multiplex PCR; TCRdb has only the in-frame clones, and not every one. The sample has about 160,000 clones, 90% to 95% seen once. Worth noting for this clone: The target antigen is unknown.

Study results and limitations: Most donors were white British, females outnumbered males, and clonal diversity was possibly underestimated. Only six or seven AZD1222 recipients tested seropositive at baseline. Repertoire sampling was restricted to post-peak T cell response timepoints.

The clonotype originates from an adult in good health. The source material was peripheral blood, sampled on day 0 of AZD1222 vaccination. This chain links TRBV10-3 with TRBJ1-1, with D perhaps matching TRBD1 (5 bases). The CDR3: CAISDRANTEAFF. CDR3 in DNA: TGTGCCATCAGTGACAGGGCGAACACTGAAGCTTTCTTT.